The 20 T cell receptor beta chains below all came from one sample that was sequenced in a study of a mutant IDH1 vaccine in newly diagnosed glioma. Their antigen targets remain unknown. Method: immunoSEQ multiplex PCR; TCRdb's copy keeps in-frame clones and lacks some. This table holds around 84,000 clones, roughly four fifths found once. The sample's time point: week 47, end of study. Each vaccine dose was 300 ug of mutant IDH1 20-mer peptide, with topical imiquimod. The input for sequencing was PBMCs, taken from a glioma patient whose treatment included an IDH1 peptide vaccine. The receptor source for this set is a man aged 35-49 years with glioma.

The V gene is TRBV7-2, the J gene TRBJ2-7; D remains ambiguous. CDR1 SGHTA and CDR2 FQGNSA come from the germline V gene. This CDR3 comprises 13 residues. V was shortened by 3 bases and J by 0 bases, with 6 bases between the two germline ends. CDR3 DNA: TGTGCCAGCAGCTTTAGTGCCTCCTACGAGCAGTACTTC. Translation: CASSFSASYEQYF.

This chain uses TRBV28 with TRBJ2-3; weak D call: TRBD2 (6 bases). Germline CDR1 MDHEN, CDR2 SYDVKM. The V gene lost 2 bases and the J gene lost 5 bases, with 17 bases spanning the gap. The CDR3 consists of 16 residues. CDR3 sequence reads: CASSLRVGGNQDTQYF. The CDR3 nucleotides read TGTGCCAGCAGTTTAAGGGTGGGCGGGAATCAAGATACGCAGTATTTT.

The genes are TRBV28 and TRBJ2-7; 7 bases agree with TRBD2. V was pared by 4 bases and J by 6 bases, with 15 bases of the junction left unmatched. The CDR3 sequence is 16 residues long. The germline V gene encodes CDR1 MDHEN and CDR2 SYDVKM. This CDR3 reads CASSWGIGGGSSEQYF. The CDR3, as DNA: TGTGCCAGCAGTTGGGGGATTGGAGGCGGGAGTAGCGAGCAGTACTTC.

The chain recombines TRBV27 with TRBJ2-3, with a possible D match to TRBD2 (5 bases). Looked up from germline, CDR1 is MNHEY and CDR2 is SMNVEV (reference sequence). Trimming left V 5 bases short and J 6 bases short, with 15 bases between. The CDR3 totals 14 residues. In DNA, the CDR3 is TGTGCCAGCAGTGGGCCGAGGGATTTCGATACGCAGTATTTT. Its translation is CASSGPRDFDTQYF.

The chain is built from TRBV6-5 and TRBJ1-2; D gene unclear. This CDR3 spans 14 amino acids. Trimming cost V 6 bases and J 4 bases, with 15 bases left between them. The germline gives CDR1 MNHEY, CDR2 SVGAGI. The CDR3 nucleotides read TGTGCCAGCAGCTTCGCTCTAGACTCCTATGGCTACACCTTC. Amino acids: CASSFALDSYGYTF.

The rearrangement links TRBV28 to TRBJ2-7, with 10 bases identical to TRBD2. The CDR3 runs to 14 residues. Unmatched junction bases numbered 5, after V lost 6 bases and J lost 3 bases. CDR1 is MDHEN and CDR2 is SYDVKM in the germline V gene. The CDR3 DNA is TGTGCCAGCAGGGCGGGACTAGCGAGCTACGAGCAGTACTTC. The encoded protein is CASRAGLASYEQYF.

The chain employs TRBV7-8 and TRBJ1-2; 9 nucleotides line up with TRBD1. CDR3 size: 13 residues. V was pared by 5 bases and J by 4 bases, with 2 bases of the junction left unmatched. Per the germline V gene, CDR1 is SGHVS and CDR2 is FQNEAQ. DNA for the CDR3: TGTGCCAGCAGCGCGACAGGGGGCTATGGCTACACCTTC. Amino acids: CASSATGGYGYTF.

The gene calls are TRBV11-3 and TRBJ2-5, with 9 bases fitting TRBD2. After removal of 3 bases from V and 2 bases from J, the junction contained 4 bases not matched to a gene. The CDR3 sequence is 15 residues long. Germline V gives CDR1 SGHNT, CDR2 YENEEA. The CDR3 is CASSFSSGAQETQYF. The DNA for the CDR3 is TGTGCCAGCAGCTTTTCTAGCGGGGCACAAGAGACCCAGTACTTC.

The V gene is TRBV9, the J gene TRBJ2-7, with TRBD2 as a possible D gene (5 bases). The CDR3 length is 11 residues. CDR1 and CDR2 (germline): SGDLS, YYNGEE. Deletions cut 3 bases from V and 9 bases from J, with 10 bases between. The CDR3 bases are TGTGCCAGCAGCGAGGGAGCCCGGCAGTACTTC. Amino acid sequence: CASSEGARQYF.

This chain uses TRBV6-5 with TRBJ2-7; D assignment may be TRBD1 or TRBD2 (5 bases each). V was cut by 1 base and J by 2 bases, with 12 bases left in between. Per germline, CDR1 MNHEY and CDR2 SVGAGI. This CDR3 is 15 amino acids long. CDR3 DNA: TGTGCCAGCAGTTACTACCGGGACGGACCCTACGAGCAGTACTTC. Translating it yields CASSYYRDGPYEQYF.

The chain employs TRBV5-4 and TRBJ2-6, with D perhaps TRBD1 or TRBD2 (5 bases each). Between the trimmed V and J ends, which lost 6 bases and 0 bases, there was a span of 16 bases. CDR1 SGHNT and CDR2 YYREEE come from the germline V gene (reference sequence). This CDR3 spans 17 amino acids. CDR3 protein: CASNFGGLGSGANVLTF. The CDR3 DNA follows: TGTGCCAGCAACTTTGGGGGTCTGGGCTCTGGGGCCAACGTCCTGACTTTC.

The rearrangement joins TRBV28 to TRBJ2-7, with no clear D. The CDR3 has 13 amino acids. V dropped 5 bases and J dropped 5 bases, with 13 bases sitting between them. The germline V gene has CDR1 MDHEN and CDR2 SYDVKM. The CDR3 reads CASSGLLWDEQYF. Written as DNA, the CDR3 is TGTGCCAGCAGTGGTCTCCTATGGGACGAGCAGTACTTC.

This chain connects TRBV2 to TRBJ1-2; perhaps TRBD1 as D (5 bases). Per germline, CDR1 SNHLY and CDR2 FYNNEI. The CDR3 contains 12 residues. Trimming took off 6 bases at V and 8 bases at J, with 13 bases between the two ends. The CDR3 region has the DNA TGTGCCAGCAGCGACCAAGGGGACGGCTACACCTTC. Residues: CASSDQGDGYTF. Based on the CDR3 plus reference TRBV2 and TRBJ1-2, the full variable domain is EPEVTQTPSHQVTQMGQEVILRCVPISNHLYFYWYRQILGQKVEFLVSFYNNEISEKSEIFDDQFSVERPDGSNFTLKIRSTKLEDSAMYFCASSDQGDGYTFGSGTRLTVV.

This clone has only a few counts. The V and J genes are TRBV30 and TRBJ2-1, with TRBD2 identical over 7 bases. The CDR3 has 17 amino acids. CDR1 and CDR2 from the germline V gene are GTSNPN and SVGIG (reference sequence). V lost 5 bases, J lost 0 bases, and 13 bases stayed unmatched. The CDR3 DNA sequence: TGTGCCTGGGGGGGGGAAGAGGGCTTTAGCTCCTACAATGAGCAGTTCTTC. Translated: CAWGGEEGFSSYNEQFF.

This chain joins TRBV6-6 and TRBJ1-5, with D possibly TRBD1 on 6 matching bases. The germline V gene has CDR1 MNHNY and CDR2 SVGAGI (reference sequence). With 7 bases removed from V and 6 bases from J, the gap between germline ends came to 13 bases. The CDR3 is 13 amino acids. CDR3 DNA: TGTGCCAGCACCCCAGGGGTAGGTCAGCCCCAGCATTTT. Protein: CASTPGVGQPQHF.

In this sample, this clone turned up a few times. The CDR3 region has the DNA TGTGCCAGCAGCTCCCTCGGGACAATGAACACTGAAGCTTTCTTT. This translates into CASSSLGTMNTEAFF. The chain combines TRBV11-2 with TRBJ1-1; possibly TRBD1 for D (6 bases). Trimming stripped 4 bases from V and 0 bases from J, with 12 bases between. From germline, CDR1 is SGHAT and CDR2 FQNNGV. This CDR3 is built from 15 residues.

The CDR3 loop reads CASSSDTGTEAFF. CDR3 in DNA: TGTGCCAGCAGCTCCGACACGGGCACTGAAGCTTTCTTT. V gene TRBV7-3 combines with J gene TRBJ1-1; D gene uncertain. The CDR3 loop spans 13 amino acids. Trimming removed 4 bases at V and 4 bases at J, with 10 bases between. Germline loops: CDR1 SGHTA, CDR2 FQGTGA.

This clone was detected only once. The chain carries TRBV5-4 and TRBJ2-1; 7 bases map to TRBD1. CDR3 length: 15 residues. The germline V gene has CDR1 SGHNT and CDR2 YYREEE (reference sequence). V shed 1 base and J 6 bases; nucleotides not matched to a gene: 7. Written as DNA, the CDR3 is TGTGCCAGCAGCTTGAGGGACAGAGAACGCAATGAGCAGTTCTTC. Residues: CASSLRDRERNEQFF.

V gene TRBV7-3 combines with J gene TRBJ2-7; D gene unclear. CDR1 and CDR2 from the germline V gene are SGHTA and FQGTGA. V lost 1 base and J 0 bases, leaving 10 bases between the germline ends. The CDR3 has 15 amino acids. The CDR3 DNA is TGTGCCAGCAGCTTAATGGGCGGAAACTCCTACGAGCAGTACTTC. Translation gives CASSLMGGNSYEQYF. The entire variable domain, with the rest obtained from reference TRBV7-3 and TRBJ2-7, is as follows: GAGVSQTPSNKVTEKGKYVELRCDPISGHTALYWYRQSLGQGPEFLIYFQGTGAADDSGLPNDRFFAVRPEGSVSTLKIQRTERGDSAVYLCASSLMGGNSYEQYFGPGTRLTVT.

This sequence joins TRBV2 and TRBJ1-1; the match to TRBD1 covers 7 bases. V gave up 6 bases and J gave up 1 base; unmatched junction bases: 5. CDR1 SNHLY and CDR2 FYNNEI come from the germline V gene. This CDR3 is 14 amino acids long. The chain's CDR3 is CASRSDRSNTEAFF. In DNA form, the CDR3 reads TGTGCCAGCAGATCGGACAGGTCGAACACTGAAGCTTTCTTT.